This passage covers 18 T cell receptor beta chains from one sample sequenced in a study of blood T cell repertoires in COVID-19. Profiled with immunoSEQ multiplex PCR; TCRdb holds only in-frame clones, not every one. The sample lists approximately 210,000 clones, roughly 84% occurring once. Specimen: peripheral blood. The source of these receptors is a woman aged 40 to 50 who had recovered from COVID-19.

The chain's CDR3 is CASSLPAGVQNTGELFF. In nucleotides, the CDR3 is TGTGCCAGCAGCTTACCAGCGGGAGTACAGAACACCGGGGAGCTGTTTTTT. The chain links TRBV11-2 to TRBJ2-2; 8 bases fit TRBD2. After removal of 2 bases from V and 1 base from J, the junction contained 6 bases not matched to a gene. The germline CDR1 and CDR2 sequences are SGHAT and FQNNGV. The CDR3 is made up of 17 amino acids.

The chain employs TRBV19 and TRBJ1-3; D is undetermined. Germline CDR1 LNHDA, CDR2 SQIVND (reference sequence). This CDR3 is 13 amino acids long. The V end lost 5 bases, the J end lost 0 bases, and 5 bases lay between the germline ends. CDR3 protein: CASSASSGNTIYF. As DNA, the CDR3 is TGTGCCAGTAGTGCCAGCTCTGGAAACACCATATATTTT.

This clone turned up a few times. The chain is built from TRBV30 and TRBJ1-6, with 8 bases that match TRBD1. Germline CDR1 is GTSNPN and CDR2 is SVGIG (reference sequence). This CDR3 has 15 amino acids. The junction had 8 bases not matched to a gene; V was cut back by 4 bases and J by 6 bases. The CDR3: CAWTMTGALNSPLHF. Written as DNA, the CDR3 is TGTGCCTGGACCATGACAGGGGCCCTTAATTCACCCCTCCACTTT.

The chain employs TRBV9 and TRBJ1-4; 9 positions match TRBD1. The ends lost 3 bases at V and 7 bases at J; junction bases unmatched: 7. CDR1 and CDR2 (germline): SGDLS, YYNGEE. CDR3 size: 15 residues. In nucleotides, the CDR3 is TGTGCCAGCAGCGGGGGGACAGGGCTATCTGAAAAACTGTTTTTT. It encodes CASSGGTGLSEKLFF.

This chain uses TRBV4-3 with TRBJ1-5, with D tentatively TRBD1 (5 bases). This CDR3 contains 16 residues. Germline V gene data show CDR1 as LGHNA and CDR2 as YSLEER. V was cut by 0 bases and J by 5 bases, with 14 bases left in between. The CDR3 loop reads CASSQEVGASYQPQHF. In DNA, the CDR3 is TGCGCCAGCAGCCAAGAGGTAGGGGCGTCTTATCAGCCCCAGCATTTT.

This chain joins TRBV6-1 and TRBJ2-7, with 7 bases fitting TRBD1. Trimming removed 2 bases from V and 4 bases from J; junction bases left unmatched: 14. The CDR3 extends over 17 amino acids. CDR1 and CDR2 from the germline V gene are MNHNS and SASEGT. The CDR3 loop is CASSETGWGQNNYEQYF. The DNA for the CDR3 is TGTGCCAGCAGTGAAACAGGATGGGGACAGAATAATTACGAGCAGTACTTC.

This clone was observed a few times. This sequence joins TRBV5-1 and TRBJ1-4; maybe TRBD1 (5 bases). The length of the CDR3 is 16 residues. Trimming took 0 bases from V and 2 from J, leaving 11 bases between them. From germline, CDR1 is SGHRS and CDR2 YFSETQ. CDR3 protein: CASSLEPGGTNEKLFF. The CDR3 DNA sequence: TGCGCCAGCAGCTTGGAGCCCGGGGGTACTAATGAAAAACTGTTTTTT.

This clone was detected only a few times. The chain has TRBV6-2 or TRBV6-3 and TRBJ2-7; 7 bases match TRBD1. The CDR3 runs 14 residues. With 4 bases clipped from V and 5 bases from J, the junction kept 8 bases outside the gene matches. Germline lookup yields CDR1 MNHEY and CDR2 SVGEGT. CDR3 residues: CASSFSGTGDEQYF. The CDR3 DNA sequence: TGTGCCAGCAGTTTTTCGGGAACAGGGGACGAGCAGTACTTC.

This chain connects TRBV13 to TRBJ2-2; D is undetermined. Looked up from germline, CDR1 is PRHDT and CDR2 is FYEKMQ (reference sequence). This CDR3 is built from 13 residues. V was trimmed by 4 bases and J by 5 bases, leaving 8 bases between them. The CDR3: CASSSSRTGELFF. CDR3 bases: TGTGCCAGCAGCTCCTCTAGGACCGGGGAGCTGTTTTTT.

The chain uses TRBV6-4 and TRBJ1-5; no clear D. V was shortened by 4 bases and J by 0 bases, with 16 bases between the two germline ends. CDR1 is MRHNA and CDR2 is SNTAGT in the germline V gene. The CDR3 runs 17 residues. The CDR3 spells CASSVPGRHISNQPQHF. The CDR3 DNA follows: TGTGCCAGCAGTGTCCCAGGTCGACATATTAGCAATCAGCCCCAGCATTTT.

CDR3: CASSSTGGQGFSYNEQFF. Here the CDR3 DNA reads TGTGCCAGCAGTTCCACGGGCGGGCAGGGGTTCTCCTACAATGAGCAGTTCTTC. The J gene is TRBJ2-1, the V gene TRBV6-2 or TRBV6-3; perhaps TRBD1 as D (6 bases). CDR3 length: 18 residues. Trimming took 4 bases from V and 0 from J, leaving 19 bases between them. Germline V lookup: CDR1 MNHEY, CDR2 SVGEGT.

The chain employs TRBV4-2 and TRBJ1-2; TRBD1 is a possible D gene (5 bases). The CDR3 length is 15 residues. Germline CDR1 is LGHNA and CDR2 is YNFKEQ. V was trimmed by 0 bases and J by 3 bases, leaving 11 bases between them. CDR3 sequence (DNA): TGTGCCAGCAGCCAAGATCGAAGCAGGGACTATGGCTACACCTTC. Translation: CASSQDRSRDYGYTF.

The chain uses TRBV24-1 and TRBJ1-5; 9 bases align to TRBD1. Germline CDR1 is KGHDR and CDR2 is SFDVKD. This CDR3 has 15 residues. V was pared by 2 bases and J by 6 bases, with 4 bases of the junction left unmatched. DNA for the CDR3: TGTGCCACCAGTGATTGGAGACAGGGGGGTCAGCCCCAGCATTTT. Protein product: CATSDWRQGGQPQHF.

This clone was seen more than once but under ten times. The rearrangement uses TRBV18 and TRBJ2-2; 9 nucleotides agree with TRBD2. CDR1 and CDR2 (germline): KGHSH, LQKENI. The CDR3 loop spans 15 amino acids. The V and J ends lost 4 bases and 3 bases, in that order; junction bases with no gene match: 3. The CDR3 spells CASSLSGSYTGELFF. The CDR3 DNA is TGTGCCAGCTCACTTAGCGGGAGTTACACCGGGGAGCTGTTTTTT.

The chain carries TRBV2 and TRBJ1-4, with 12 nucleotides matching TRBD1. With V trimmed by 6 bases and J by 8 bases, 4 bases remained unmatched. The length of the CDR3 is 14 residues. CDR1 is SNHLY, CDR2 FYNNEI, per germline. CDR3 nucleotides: TGTGCCAGCAGAACCGGGACAGGGGGCGAAAAACTGTTTTTT. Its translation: CASRTGTGGEKLFF. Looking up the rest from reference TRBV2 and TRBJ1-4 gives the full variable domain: EPEVTQTPSHQVTQMGQEVILRCVPISNHLYFYWYRQILGQKVEFLVSFYNNEISEKSEIFDDQFSVERPDGSNFTLKIRSTKLEDSAMYFCASRTGTGGEKLFFGSGTQLSVL.

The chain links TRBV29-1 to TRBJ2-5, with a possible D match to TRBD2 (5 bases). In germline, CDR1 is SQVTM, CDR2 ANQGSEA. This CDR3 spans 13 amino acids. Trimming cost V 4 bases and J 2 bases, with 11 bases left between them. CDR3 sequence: CSVVARTQETQYF. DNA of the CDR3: TGCAGCGTTGTAGCCAGGACTCAAGAGACCCAGTACTTC.

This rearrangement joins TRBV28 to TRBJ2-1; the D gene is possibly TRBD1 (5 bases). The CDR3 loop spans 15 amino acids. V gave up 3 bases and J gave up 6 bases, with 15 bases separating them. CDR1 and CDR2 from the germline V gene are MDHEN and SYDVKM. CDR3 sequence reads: CASSFSQGVLNEQFF. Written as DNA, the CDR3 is TGTGCCAGCAGTTTCTCCCAGGGTGTCCTCAATGAGCAGTTCTTC.

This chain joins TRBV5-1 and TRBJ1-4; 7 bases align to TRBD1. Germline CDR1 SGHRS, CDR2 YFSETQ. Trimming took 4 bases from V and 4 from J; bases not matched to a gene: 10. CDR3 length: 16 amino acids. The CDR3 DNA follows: TGCGCCAGCAGCACAAGCACGGGACAGAGTAATGAAAAACTGTTTTTT. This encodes CASSTSTGQSNEKLFF.